The TCR beta chain under discussion was sequenced for a study of T cell responses to AZD1222 COVID-19 vaccine. General study findings and limits: In the spike-specific TCR repertoire, nearly half reportedly target unmutated variant regions.

Turning to this clone: Its antigen is not identified.

The method was immunoSEQ multiplex PCR; TCRdb's version includes in-frame clones alone and lacks a portion of them. The profile shows 120,000 or so clones, 70% to 90% of them singletons. Deletions cut 11 bases from V and 2 bases from J, with 7 bases between. CDR1 LNHDA and CDR2 SQIVND come from the germline V gene (reference sequence). The CDR3 contains 12 residues. The sample here was peripheral blood, taken 28 days after the second AZD1222 dose. V is TRBV19 and J is TRBJ1-6; weak D call: TRBD1 (5 bases). The TCR was taken from an adult who received the AZD1222 COVID-19 vaccine. CDR3 DNA sequence: TGTGCCGGGGGAACCTATAATTCACCCCTCCACTTT. Protein: CAGGTYNSPLHF.